This passage covers 22 T cell receptor beta chains from one sample sequenced in a study of cytomegalovirus exposure and HLA in healthy donors. Both 60 Vbeta primers and 13 Jbeta primers went into the PCR. Repertoires were generated with immunoSEQ multiplex PCR, while TCRdb's copy carries only in-frame clones and drops some. The table includes approximately 130,000 clones, approximately 77% detected once. The sample consisted of PBMCs. These receptors came from a man in his late teens or twenties in good health and CMV-seronegative.

The count of this clone is one. The V call is TRBV4-1, the J call TRBJ1-2; D perhaps matches TRBD1 (6 bases). The V and J ends lost 4 bases and 8 bases respectively, with 14 bases between them. Germline assignment: CDR1 MGHRA and CDR2 YSYEKL. The CDR3 runs 13 residues. DNA of the CDR3: TGCGCCAGCAGCCCCGAGGGGGTGAGAGGCTACACCTTC. It encodes CASSPEGVRGYTF.

This chain uses TRBV12-5 with TRBJ2-1; D gene unclear. In germline, CDR1 is LGHNT, CDR2 FRNRAP. Trimming removed 7 bases at V and 3 bases at J, with 7 bases between. The CDR3 is 12 amino acids. CDR3 region: CASAPNYNEQFF. CDR3 DNA: TGTGCTAGTGCCCCTAACTACAATGAGCAGTTCTTC.

This chain joins TRBV2 and TRBJ1-4; D is uncertain. Germline loops: CDR1 SNHLY, CDR2 FYNNEI. Between the trimmed V and J ends, which lost 3 bases and 3 bases, there was a span of 8 bases. CDR3 length equals 14 residues. CDR3 region: CASSDRNSNEKLFF. The CDR3 region has the DNA TGTGCCAGCAGTGACAGGAACTCTAATGAAAAACTGTTTTTT.

The chain recombines TRBV6-1 with TRBJ1-2, with TRBD1 as a possible D gene (5 bases). The germline V gene has CDR1 MNHNS and CDR2 SASEGT. V dropped 1 base and J dropped 6 bases, with 18 bases sitting between them. This CDR3 comprises 16 residues. The CDR3: CASSEGVWGGYDGYTF. CDR3 coding DNA: TGTGCCAGCAGTGAAGGAGTTTGGGGGGGGTATGATGGCTACACCTTC.

This chain connects TRBV6-6 to TRBJ1-5, with 8 bases lining up with TRBD1. The CDR3 covers 14 residues. V was clipped by 4 bases and J by 4 bases; unmatched bases: 3. CDR1 is MNHNY, CDR2 SVGAGI, per germline (reference sequence). In DNA form, the CDR3 reads TGTGCCAGCAGTTTAACAGGGGGTAATCAGCCCCAGCATTTT. Amino acids: CASSLTGGNQPQHF.

V is TRBV7-9 and J is TRBJ2-2, with 7 bases aligning to TRBD2. The V and J ends lost 4 bases and 0 bases, in that order; junction bases with no gene match: 5. CDR1 SEHNR and CDR2 FQNEAQ come from the germline V gene (reference sequence). The CDR3 extends over 16 amino acids. In DNA, the CDR3 is TGTGCCAGCAGCTCGGTCGCGGGGGCGAACACCGGGGAGCTGTTTTTT. Encoded protein: CASSSVAGANTGELFF.

This chain uses TRBV27 with TRBJ2-1; TRBD1 might be the D (6 bases). The CDR3 extends over 11 amino acids. V lost 6 bases, J lost 9 bases, and 9 bases lay in between. The germline V gene has CDR1 MNHEY and CDR2 SMNVEV (reference sequence). CDR3 in amino acids: CASRQQGEQFF. CDR3 bases: TGTGCCAGCAGACAACAGGGTGAGCAGTTCTTC.

This clone has just a few counts. The chain has TRBV11-3 and TRBJ2-1; TRBD1 aligns across 11 bases. There are 15 residues in the CDR3. Germline trimming cut 3 bases from V and 8 bases from J; bases unmatched to any gene: 6. CDR1 SGHNT and CDR2 YENEEA come from the germline V gene. The CDR3 bases are TGTGCCAGCAGCTTGATAGGGGACAGGGGGTATGAGCAGTTCTTC. It codes for CASSLIGDRGYEQFF.

The sample holds one count of this clone. The chain carries TRBV7-2 and TRBJ2-7, with D possibly TRBD2 on 5 matching bases. V was trimmed by 4 bases and J by 3 bases, leaving 10 bases between them. Per the germline V gene, CDR1 is SGHTA and CDR2 is FQGNSA. The CDR3 extends over 13 amino acids. In DNA, the CDR3 is TGTGCCAGCAGCTCCGCCCGGGGCTACGAGCAGTACTTC. Its protein product is CASSSARGYEQYF.

The chain has TRBV19 and TRBJ1-1, with D perhaps TRBD1 (6 bases). The CDR3 is 18 residues long. Germline lookup yields CDR1 LNHDA and CDR2 SQIVND (reference sequence). Deletions cut 6 bases from V and 3 bases from J, with 26 bases between. In DNA, the CDR3 is TGTGCCAGTAGACCCCGAGGGCAGGGGTTATCTGGGTACACTGAAGCTTTCTTT. Its translation is CASRPRGQGLSGYTEAFF.

The chain couples TRBV13 to TRBJ1-3, with unresolved D. The V gene's germline CDR1 is PRHDT and CDR2 FYEKMQ (reference sequence). V lost 1 base and J 0 bases, leaving 13 bases between the germline ends. The CDR3 length is 17 residues. As DNA, the CDR3 is TGTGCCAGCAGCTTAGCGGGGTTCTGGGGCTCTGGAAACACCATATATTTT. As protein: CASSLAGFWGSGNTIYF.

Worth noting for this clone: The CDR3 ends on some other residue instead of the conserved phenylalanine or tryptophan, so this is likely a read error. J is TRBJ2-2 and V is TRBV6-1, with D possibly being TRBD2 (6 bases). V was shortened by 5 bases and J by 4 bases, with 14 bases between the two germline ends. The CDR3 length is 15 residues. Germline lookup yields CDR1 MNHNS and CDR2 SASEGT. The CDR3 loop reads CASSSRDFFTGELFI. The CDR3 DNA reads TGTGCCAGCAGTTCCCGGGACTTCTTCACCGGGGAGCTGTTTATT.

The rearrangement joins TRBV5-1 to TRBJ2-7; a weak D match, TRBD1 (6 bases). The CDR3 length is 12 residues. CDR1 SGHRS and CDR2 YFSETQ come from the germline V gene. Trimming took off 4 bases at V and 5 bases at J, with 10 bases between the two ends. This CDR3 reads CASSKGDHEQYF. The CDR3, as DNA: TGCGCCAGCAGCAAGGGGGACCACGAGCAGTACTTC.

The J gene is TRBJ2-5, the V gene TRBV10-3; D possibly corresponds to TRBD2 (5 bases). Germline V lookup: CDR1 ENHRY, CDR2 SYGVKD. Trimming stripped 5 bases from V and 0 bases from J, with 16 bases between. This CDR3 region has 16 residues. Here the CDR3 reads CAISSAMGGYQETQYF. The CDR3 DNA reads TGTGCCATCAGTTCCGCCATGGGCGGGTACCAAGAGACCCAGTACTTC.

The chain joins TRBV6-6 to TRBJ2-7, with 9 bases lining up with TRBD1. CDR1 is MNHNY and CDR2 is SVGAGI in the germline V gene (reference sequence). Unmatched junction bases numbered 6, after V lost 8 bases and J lost 1 base. CDR3 length: 14 amino acids. CDR3 sequence (DNA): TGTGCCAGCCAAACGGGACAGGGTTCCTACGAGCAGTACTTC. Residues: CASQTGQGSYEQYF.

A single count supports this clone. The chain has TRBV19 and TRBJ2-1, with D maybe TRBD1 (5 bases). The germline V and J ends were trimmed by 5 bases and 2 bases, with 13 bases remaining between them. Germline V gene data show CDR1 as LNHDA and CDR2 as SQIVND (reference sequence). The CDR3 consists of 15 residues. The CDR3 DNA follows: TGTGCCAGTAGTCCCAGGGAATCGACCTACAATGAGCAGTTCTTC. Its protein product is CASSPRESTYNEQFF.

The chain's CDR3 is CASSKEGHPTNIQYF. The CDR3 nucleotides are TGTGCCAGCAGTAAAGAGGGACACCCGACGAACATTCAGTACTTC. The chain is built from TRBV2 and TRBJ2-4, with D maybe TRBD1 (6 bases). The V end was cut by 5 bases, the J end by 7 bases, with 18 bases between. Germline loops: CDR1 SNHLY, CDR2 FYNNEI. The CDR3 has 15 residues. Combining the CDR3 with reference TRBV2 and TRBJ2-4 gives the whole variable domain EPEVTQTPSHQVTQMGQEVILRCVPISNHLYFYWYRQILGQKVEFLVSFYNNEISEKSEIFDDQFSVERPDGSNFTLKIRSTKLEDSAMYFCASSKEGHPTNIQYFGAGTRLSVL.

The chain joins TRBV6-1 to TRBJ1-1; 8 bases match TRBD1. The CDR3 spans 14 residues. V was pared by 7 bases and J by 1 base, with 5 bases of the junction left unmatched. Germline assignment: CDR1 MNHNS and CDR2 SASEGT. The DNA for the CDR3 is TGTGCCAGCAAGAATACAGGGGGGAACACTGAAGCTTTCTTT. Protein: CASKNTGGNTEAFF.

The CDR3 sequence is CAPNIPRGGESQETQYF. The DNA for the CDR3 is TGTGCCCCAAATATCCCGCGGGGGGGGGAGAGTCAAGAGACCCAGTACTTC. The gene calls are TRBV6-4 and TRBJ2-5, with 9 bases that match TRBD2. V was pared by 11 bases and J by 2 bases, with 18 bases of the junction left unmatched. Looked up from germline, CDR1 is MRHNA and CDR2 is SNTAGT. The CDR3 sequence is 17 residues long.

In its sample, this clone was seen a few times. V and J are TRBV27 and TRBJ2-6; D is uncertain. V lost 7 bases to trimming and J lost 0 bases, with 13 bases between them. Germline V gives CDR1 MNHEY, CDR2 SMNVEV (reference sequence). The CDR3 sequence is 16 residues long. In DNA, the CDR3 is TGTGCCAGCACAGGTAGGCCCTTCTCTGGGGCCAACGTCCTGACTTTC. The encoded protein is CASTGRPFSGANVLTF.

The CDR3 DNA is TGCGCCAGCAGCTTCACAGGGACTATAAGCTCCTACAATGAGCAGTTCTTC. Its translation: CASSFTGTISSYNEQFF. The chain links TRBV5-1 to TRBJ2-1, with D perhaps matching TRBD2 (7 bases). The V end was cut by 2 bases, the J end by 0 bases, with 15 bases between. The length of the CDR3 is 17 residues. The germline CDR1 and CDR2 sequences are SGHRS and YFSETQ.

V gene TRBV2 combines with J gene TRBJ1-5; perhaps TRBD1 as D (5 bases). V was pared by 1 base and J by 5 bases, with 12 bases between. CDR3 length: 15 amino acids. Germline CDR1 reads SNHLY; CDR2 reads FYNNEI. The CDR3 DNA reads TGTGCCAGCAGTGAAGACAGGATAGGGTATCAGCCCCAGCATTTT. It is translated as CASSEDRIGYQPQHF.